This TCR beta chain was found in a study of blood T cell repertoires in COVID-19. Study background: From T cells, B-cell-depleted T cells, or PBMCs came the material, which was cDNA or gDNA.

Those enrolled, adults aged roughly 18 to 90 years, came from about two dozen US areas. Method: immunoSEQ multiplex PCR; TCRdb's copy keeps in-frame clones and lacks some. This table has some 270,000 clones, over 85% appearing once. In germline, CDR1 is LGHDT, CDR2 YNNKEL (reference sequence). The CDR3 has 15 residues. V was cut by 4 bases and J by 4 bases, with 15 bases left in between. The rearrangement links TRBV3-1 (or the pseudogene TRBV3-2) to TRBJ2-3; D gene unclear. This clonotype originated in a woman aged 60-75 years who had recovered from COVID-19. What was sequenced was PBMCs or T cells enriched from blood (not recorded which). The CDR3 region has the DNA TGTGCCAGCAGCCCCCGCTCGACAACTTCAGATACGCAGTATTTT. Residues: CASSPRSTTSDTQYF.